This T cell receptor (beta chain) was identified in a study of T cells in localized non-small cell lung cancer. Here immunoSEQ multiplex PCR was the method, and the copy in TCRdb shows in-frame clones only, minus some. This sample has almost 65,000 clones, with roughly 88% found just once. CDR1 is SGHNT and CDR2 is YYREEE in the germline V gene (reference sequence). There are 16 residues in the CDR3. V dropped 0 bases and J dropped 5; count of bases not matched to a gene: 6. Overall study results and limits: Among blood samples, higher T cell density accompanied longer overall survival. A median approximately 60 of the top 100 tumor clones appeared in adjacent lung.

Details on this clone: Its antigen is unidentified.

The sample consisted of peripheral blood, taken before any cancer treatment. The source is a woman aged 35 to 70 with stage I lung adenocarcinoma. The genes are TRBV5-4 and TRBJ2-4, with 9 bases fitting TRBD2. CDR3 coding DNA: TGTGCCAGCAGCTTGGCGACTAGCGGACCACAAAACATTCAGTACTTC. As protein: CASSLATSGPQNIQYF.